The rows below give T cell receptor beta chains drawn from one sample of a study of CD4 T cells in relation to SARS-CoV-2 and coronaviruses. The data were produced by immunoSEQ multiplex PCR, yet TCRdb's version contains in-frame clones alone and is incomplete. In the table there are fewer than 20,000 clones, around three quarters of which are singletons. These receptors have no known antigen. The sample was CD4+ T cells from PBMCs, cultured in vitro. The receptors originated from a human donor in good health. CDR3s include the opening cysteine and the closing phenylalanine or tryptophan. The order of the fields is J gene, D gene, clone size, V gene, CDR3 protein, CDR3 DNA. D genes are given only for firm matches. A row's size may be missing; if present it is once, few, many or a size class.

j_gene: TRBJ2-7; d_gene: TRBD2; abundance: -; v_gene: TRBV3-1/TRBV3-2; CDR3aa: CASSQQRLAGGDEQYF; CDR3nt: TGTGCCAGCAGCCAACAACGACTAGCGGGAGGAGACGAGCAGTACTTC
j_gene: TRBJ2-7; d_gene: -; abundance: -; v_gene: TRBV14; CDR3aa: CASSHGRVEQYF; CDR3nt: TGTGCCAGCAGCCACGGCCGGGTCGAGCAGTACTTC
j_gene: TRBJ1-4; d_gene: -; abundance: -; v_gene: TRBV10-3; CDR3aa: CAITWGPEEKLFF; CDR3nt: TGTGCCATCACCTGGGGTCCCGAAGAAAAACTGTTTTTT
j_gene: TRBJ2-7; d_gene: TRBD1; abundance: -; v_gene: TRBV6-5; CDR3aa: CASSRDRAHEQYF; CDR3nt: TGTGCCAGCAGTCGGGACAGGGCCCACGAGCAGTACTTC
j_gene: TRBJ2-7; d_gene: TRBD1; abundance: -; v_gene: TRBV5-1; CDR3aa: CASTLTGTGGSYEQYF; CDR3nt: TGCGCCAGCACCCTAACCGGGACAGGGGGCTCCTACGAGCAGTACTTC
j_gene: TRBJ1-3; d_gene: -; abundance: -; v_gene: TRBV2; CDR3aa: CASSADIISGNTIYF; CDR3nt: TGTGCCAGCAGTGCCGACATTATCTCTGGAAACACCATATATTTT
j_gene: TRBJ1-3; d_gene: TRBD1; abundance: -; v_gene: TRBV30; CDR3aa: CAWSVRDRGRGNTIYF; CDR3nt: TGTGCCTGGAGTGTCCGGGACAGGGGGCGCGGAAACACCATATATTTT
j_gene: TRBJ2-5; d_gene: -; abundance: -; v_gene: TRBV24-1; CDR3aa: CATSLGGEETQYF; CDR3nt: TGTGCCACCAGTTTGGGGGGCGAAGAGACCCAGTACTTC
j_gene: TRBJ2-7; d_gene: -; abundance: -; v_gene: TRBV28; CDR3aa: CASNSASLVGRHEQYF; CDR3nt: TGTGCCAGCAACTCGGCTAGTCTTGTGGGGCGACACGAGCAGTACTTC
j_gene: TRBJ2-5; d_gene: -; abundance: -; v_gene: TRBV5-8; CDR3aa: CASSLSPSQETQYF; CDR3nt: TGTGCCAGCAGCCTGAGCCCCAGTCAAGAGACCCAGTACTTC
j_gene: TRBJ1-3; d_gene: -; abundance: few; v_gene: TRBV11-2; CDR3aa: CASSSQGDHPDTIYF; CDR3nt: TGTGCCAGCAGCTCACAAGGGGACCACCCAGACACCATATATTTT
j_gene: TRBJ2-2; d_gene: -; abundance: -; v_gene: TRBV5-1; CDR3aa: CASSLEGTGELFF; CDR3nt: TGCGCCAGCAGCTTGGAAGGCACCGGGGAGCTGTTTTTT
j_gene: TRBJ1-3; d_gene: -; abundance: -; v_gene: TRBV3-1/TRBV3-2; CDR3aa: CASSRAGNTIYF; CDR3nt: TGTGCCAGCAGCCGTGCTGGAAACACCATATATTTT
j_gene: TRBJ2-1; d_gene: -; abundance: -; v_gene: TRBV24-1; CDR3aa: CATSLAGSTNNEQFF; CDR3nt: TGTGCCACCAGTTTAGCCGGCAGCACCAACAATGAGCAGTTCTTC
j_gene: TRBJ1-1; d_gene: -; abundance: -; v_gene: TRBV3-1/TRBV3-2; CDR3aa: CASSQATLGINTEAFF; CDR3nt: TGTGCCAGCAGCCAAGCTACTTTGGGGATTAACACTGAAGCTTTCTTT
j_gene: TRBJ2-2; d_gene: TRBD1; abundance: few; v_gene: TRBV5-1; CDR3aa: CASSLQGAGELFF; CDR3nt: TGCGCCAGCAGCTTACAGGGGGCCGGGGAGCTGTTTTTT
j_gene: TRBJ2-1; d_gene: -; abundance: -; v_gene: TRBV30; CDR3aa: CAWSGIRGSSYNEQFF; CDR3nt: TGTGCCTGGAGTGGAATCCGGGGGAGCTCCTACAATGAGCAGTTCTTC
j_gene: TRBJ2-7; d_gene: -; abundance: once; v_gene: TRBV3-1/TRBV3-2; CDR3aa: CASSQTEGRYEQYF; CDR3nt: TGTGCCAGCAGCCAGACTGAGGGGCGCTACGAGCAGTACTTC
j_gene: TRBJ1-3; d_gene: -; abundance: once; v_gene: TRBV14; CDR3aa: CASSQVSALSGNTIYF; CDR3nt: TGTGCCAGCAGCCAAGTGAGCGCTCTCTCTGGAAACACCATATATTTT
j_gene: TRBJ1-1; d_gene: -; abundance: -; v_gene: TRBV6-5; CDR3aa: CASRPVRVMNTEAFF; CDR3nt: TGTGCCAGCAGGCCAGTAAGGGTTATGAACACTGAAGCTTTCTTT
j_gene: TRBJ2-2; d_gene: TRBD1; abundance: few; v_gene: TRBV9; CDR3aa: CASSGTGRTGELFF; CDR3nt: TGTGCCAGCAGCGGGACAGGGCGCACCGGGGAGCTGTTTTTT
j_gene: TRBJ1-1; d_gene: -; abundance: -; v_gene: TRBV19; CDR3aa: CASSIPGRNLNTEAFF; CDR3nt: TGTGCCAGTAGTATCCCCGGACGGAACCTGAACACTGAAGCTTTCTTT
j_gene: TRBJ2-5; d_gene: -; abundance: -; v_gene: TRBV7-9; CDR3aa: CASSPRGGRETQYF; CDR3nt: TGTGCCAGCAGCCCCAGGGGGGGGAGGGAGACCCAGTACTTC
j_gene: TRBJ2-5; d_gene: -; abundance: -; v_gene: TRBV19; CDR3aa: CASSIGGSQETQYF; CDR3nt: TGTGCCAGTAGTATAGGAGGTTCGCAAGAGACCCAGTACTTC
j_gene: TRBJ1-5; d_gene: TRBD1; abundance: -; v_gene: TRBV4-2; CDR3aa: CASSQGQGANQPQHF; CDR3nt: TGTGCCAGCAGCCAAGGACAGGGAGCCAATCAGCCCCAGCATTTT
j_gene: TRBJ2-7; d_gene: -; abundance: once; v_gene: TRBV6-1; CDR3aa: CASSEVGGPYEQYF; CDR3nt: TGTGCCAGCAGTGAAGTCGGCGGTCCCTACGAGCAGTACTTC
j_gene: TRBJ2-7; d_gene: TRBD1; abundance: -; v_gene: TRBV6-5; CDR3aa: CASKLQGAREQYF; CDR3nt: TGTGCCAGCAAATTACAGGGGGCGCGGGAGCAGTACTTC
j_gene: TRBJ2-7; d_gene: -; abundance: few; v_gene: TRBV7-2; CDR3aa: CASSLDGGNYEQYF; CDR3nt: TGTGCCAGCAGCTTAGACGGCGGTAACTACGAGCAGTACTTC
j_gene: TRBJ1-1; d_gene: -; abundance: few; v_gene: TRBV7-9; CDR3aa: CASSLQGGTEAFF; CDR3nt: TGTGCCAGCAGCTTACAGGGAGGAACTGAAGCTTTCTTT
j_gene: TRBJ1-2; d_gene: -; abundance: few; v_gene: TRBV7-9; CDR3aa: CASSQTVSYGYTF; CDR3nt: TGTGCCAGCAGCCAGACAGTGAGCTACGGCTACACCTTC
j_gene: TRBJ2-7; d_gene: -; abundance: -; v_gene: TRBV6-1; CDR3aa: CASSDRSRTRYEQYF; CDR3nt: TGTGCCAGCAGTGACCGTTCACGGACACGATACGAGCAGTACTTC
j_gene: TRBJ1-2; d_gene: -; abundance: -; v_gene: TRBV10-3; CDR3aa: CAISESGGRRQARGYTF; CDR3nt: TGTGCCATCAGTGAGTCTGGGGGAAGAAGACAGGCTCGGGGCTACACCTTC
j_gene: TRBJ2-2; d_gene: -; abundance: -; v_gene: TRBV7-2; CDR3aa: CASSLALASNTGELFF; CDR3nt: TGTGCCAGCAGCTTAGCGTTGGCGTCGAACACCGGGGAGCTGTTTTTT
j_gene: TRBJ1-2; d_gene: -; abundance: few; v_gene: TRBV6-4; CDR3aa: CASTPEGGSYGYTF; CDR3nt: TGTGCCAGCACCCCAGAGGGGGGAAGCTATGGCTACACCTTC
j_gene: TRBJ2-7; d_gene: -; abundance: -; v_gene: TRBV12-3/TRBV12-4; CDR3aa: CASSLRDEQYF; CDR3nt: TGTGCCAGCAGTTTACGAGACGAGCAGTACTTC
j_gene: TRBJ1-4; d_gene: -; abundance: -; v_gene: TRBV18; CDR3aa: CASSPRGVDEKLFF; CDR3nt: TGTGCCAGCTCACCACGGGGGGTTGATGAAAAACTGTTTTTT
j_gene: TRBJ1-5; d_gene: TRBD1; abundance: -; v_gene: TRBV6-5; CDR3aa: CASRTGSNQPQHF; CDR3nt: TGTGCCAGCCGGACAGGCAGCAATCAGCCCCAGCATTTT
j_gene: TRBJ2-3; d_gene: -; abundance: -; v_gene: TRBV10-1; CDR3aa: CASGTSTDTQYF; CDR3nt: TGCGCCAGCGGGACAAGCACAGATACGCAGTATTTT
j_gene: TRBJ1-1; d_gene: -; abundance: -; v_gene: TRBV5-1; CDR3aa: CASSPSTNTEAFF; CDR3nt: TGCGCCAGCAGCCCCTCCACGAACACTGAAGCTTTCTTT
j_gene: TRBJ1-1; d_gene: -; abundance: -; v_gene: TRBV3-1/TRBV3-2; CDR3aa: CASRSMDTEAFF; CDR3nt: TGTGCCAGCAGATCTATGGACACTGAAGCTTTCTTT